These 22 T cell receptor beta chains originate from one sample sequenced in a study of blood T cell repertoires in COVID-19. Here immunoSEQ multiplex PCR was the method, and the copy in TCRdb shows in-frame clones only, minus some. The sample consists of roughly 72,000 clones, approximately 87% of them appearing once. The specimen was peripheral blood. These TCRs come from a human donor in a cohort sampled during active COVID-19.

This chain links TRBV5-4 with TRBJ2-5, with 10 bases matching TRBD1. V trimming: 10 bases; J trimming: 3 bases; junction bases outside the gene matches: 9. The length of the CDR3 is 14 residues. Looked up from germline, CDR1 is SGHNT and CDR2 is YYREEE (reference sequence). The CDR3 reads CAWSGTGVKETQYF. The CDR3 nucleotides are TGTGCCTGGTCGGGGACAGGGGTAAAAGAGACCCAGTACTTC.

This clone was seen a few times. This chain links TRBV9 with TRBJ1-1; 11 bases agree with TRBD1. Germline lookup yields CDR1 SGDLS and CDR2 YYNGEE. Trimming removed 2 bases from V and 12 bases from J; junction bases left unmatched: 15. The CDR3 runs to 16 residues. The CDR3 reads CASSVNGQGATSVPFF. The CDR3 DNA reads TGTGCCAGCAGCGTTAACGGACAGGGGGCTACTTCGGTACCTTTCTTT.

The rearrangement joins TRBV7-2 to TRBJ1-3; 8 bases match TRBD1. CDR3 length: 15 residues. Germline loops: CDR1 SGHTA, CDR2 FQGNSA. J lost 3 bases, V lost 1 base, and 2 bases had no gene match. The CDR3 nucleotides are TGTGCCAGCAGCTTAGGACAGGGGTATGGAAACACCATATATTTT. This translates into CASSLGQGYGNTIYF.

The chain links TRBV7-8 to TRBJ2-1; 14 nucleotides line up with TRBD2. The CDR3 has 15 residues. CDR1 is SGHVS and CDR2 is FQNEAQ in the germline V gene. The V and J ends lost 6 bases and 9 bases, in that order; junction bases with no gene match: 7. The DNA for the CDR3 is TGTGCCAGCAGACCGACTAGCGGGAGGGCCAGTGAGCAGTTCTTC. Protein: CASRPTSGRASEQFF.

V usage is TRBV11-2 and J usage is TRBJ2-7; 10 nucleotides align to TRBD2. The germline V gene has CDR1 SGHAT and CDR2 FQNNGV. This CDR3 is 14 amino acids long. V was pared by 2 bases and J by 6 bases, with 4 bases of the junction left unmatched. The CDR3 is CASSLSGRAFEQYF. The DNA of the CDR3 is TGTGCCAGCAGCTTAAGCGGGAGGGCCTTCGAGCAGTACTTC.

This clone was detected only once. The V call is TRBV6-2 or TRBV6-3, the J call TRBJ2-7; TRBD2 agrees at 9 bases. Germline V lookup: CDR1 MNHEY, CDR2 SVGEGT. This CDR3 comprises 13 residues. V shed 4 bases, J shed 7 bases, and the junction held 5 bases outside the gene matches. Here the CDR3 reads CASSLGLAGEQYF. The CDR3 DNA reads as TGTGCCAGCAGTTTGGGACTAGCCGGTGAGCAGTACTTC.

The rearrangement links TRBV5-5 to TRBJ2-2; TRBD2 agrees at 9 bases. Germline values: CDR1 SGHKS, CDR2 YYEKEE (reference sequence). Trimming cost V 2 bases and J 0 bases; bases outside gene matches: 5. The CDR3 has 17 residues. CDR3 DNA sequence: TGTGCCAGCAGCTTTGCGGGAGGGCCTTCGAACACCGGGGAGCTGTTTTTT. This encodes CASSFAGGPSNTGELFF.

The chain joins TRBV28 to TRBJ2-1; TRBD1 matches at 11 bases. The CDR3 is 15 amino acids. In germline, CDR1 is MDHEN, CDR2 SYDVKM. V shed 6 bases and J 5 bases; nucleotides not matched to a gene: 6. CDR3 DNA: TGTGCCAGCAGCCCGGACAGGGGGCTCAACAATGAGCAGTTCTTC. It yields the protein CASSPDRGLNNEQFF.

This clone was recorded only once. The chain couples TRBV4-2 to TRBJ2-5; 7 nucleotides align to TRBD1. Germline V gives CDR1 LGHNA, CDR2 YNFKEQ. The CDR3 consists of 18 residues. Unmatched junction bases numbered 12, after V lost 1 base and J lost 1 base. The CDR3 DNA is TGTGCCAGCAGCCAAGCGACCGGGACAGAAGACGTCCAAGAGACCCAGTACTTC. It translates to CASSQATGTEDVQETQYF.

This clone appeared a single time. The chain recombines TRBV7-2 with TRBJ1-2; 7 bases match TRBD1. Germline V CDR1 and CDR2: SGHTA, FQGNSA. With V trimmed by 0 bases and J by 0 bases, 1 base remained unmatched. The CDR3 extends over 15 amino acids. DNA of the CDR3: TGTGCCAGCAGCTTAGCGGGACAGCCTAACTATGGCTACACCTTC. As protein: CASSLAGQPNYGYTF.

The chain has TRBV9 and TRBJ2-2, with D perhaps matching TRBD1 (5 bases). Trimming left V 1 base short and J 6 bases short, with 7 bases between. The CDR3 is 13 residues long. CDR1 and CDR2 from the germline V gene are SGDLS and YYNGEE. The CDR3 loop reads CASSVRGSGELFF. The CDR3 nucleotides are TGTGCCAGCAGCGTAAGGGGATCCGGGGAGCTGTTTTTT.

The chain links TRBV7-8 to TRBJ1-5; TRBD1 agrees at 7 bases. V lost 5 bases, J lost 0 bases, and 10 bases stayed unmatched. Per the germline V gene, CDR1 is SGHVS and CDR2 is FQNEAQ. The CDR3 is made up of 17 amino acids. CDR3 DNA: TGTGCCAGCAGCCTCGAGGACAGGCAGTATAGCAATCAGCCCCAGCATTTT. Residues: CASSLEDRQYSNQPQHF.

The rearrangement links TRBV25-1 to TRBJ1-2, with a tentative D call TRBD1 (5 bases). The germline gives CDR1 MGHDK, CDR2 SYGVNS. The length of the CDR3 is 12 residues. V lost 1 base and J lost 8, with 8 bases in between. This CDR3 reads CASSEFQGGYTF. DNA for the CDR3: TGTGCCAGCAGTGAATTTCAGGGAGGCTACACCTTC.

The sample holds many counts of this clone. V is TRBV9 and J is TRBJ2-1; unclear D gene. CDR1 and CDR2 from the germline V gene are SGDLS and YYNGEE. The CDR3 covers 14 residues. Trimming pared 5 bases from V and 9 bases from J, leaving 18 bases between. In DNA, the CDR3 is TGTGCCAGCAGTTTTAGATACAGCAACGGTGAGCAGTTCTTC. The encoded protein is CASSFRYSNGEQFF.

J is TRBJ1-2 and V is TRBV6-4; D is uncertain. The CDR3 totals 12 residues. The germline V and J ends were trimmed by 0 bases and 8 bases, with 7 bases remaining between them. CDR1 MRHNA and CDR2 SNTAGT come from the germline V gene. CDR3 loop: CASSDSYSGYTF. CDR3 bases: TGTGCCAGCAGTGACTCCTATTCAGGCTACACCTTC.

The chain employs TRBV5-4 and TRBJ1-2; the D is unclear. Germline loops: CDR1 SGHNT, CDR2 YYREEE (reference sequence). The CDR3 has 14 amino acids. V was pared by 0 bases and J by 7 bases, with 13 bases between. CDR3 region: CASSLGTGVVGYTF. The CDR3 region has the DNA TGTGCCAGCAGCTTGGGGACTGGGGTTGTTGGCTACACCTTC.

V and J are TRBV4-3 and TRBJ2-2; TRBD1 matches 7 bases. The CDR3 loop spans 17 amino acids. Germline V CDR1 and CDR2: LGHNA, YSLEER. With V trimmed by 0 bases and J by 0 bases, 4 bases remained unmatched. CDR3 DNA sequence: TGCGCCAGCAGCCAAGATTTCGGGACAGCGAACACCGGGGAGCTGTTTTTT. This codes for CASSQDFGTANTGELFF.

CDR3 nucleotides: TGCGCCAGCAGCCAAGAGGCGGGCAGTTTCAATGAGCAGTTCTTC. This encodes CASSQEAGSFNEQFF. The chain is built from TRBV4-3 and TRBJ2-1, with D possibly TRBD2 on 5 matching bases. This CDR3 is built from 15 residues. V shed 0 bases and J shed 6 bases, with 12 bases lying between them. Germline CDR1 LGHNA, CDR2 YSLEER.

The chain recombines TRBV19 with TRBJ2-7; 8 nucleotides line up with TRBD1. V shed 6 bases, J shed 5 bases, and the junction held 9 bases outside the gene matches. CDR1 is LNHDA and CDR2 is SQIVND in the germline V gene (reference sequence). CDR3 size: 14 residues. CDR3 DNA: TGTGCCAGTAGACAGGGACAGGTTAACAACGAGCAGTACTTC. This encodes CASRQGQVNNEQYF.

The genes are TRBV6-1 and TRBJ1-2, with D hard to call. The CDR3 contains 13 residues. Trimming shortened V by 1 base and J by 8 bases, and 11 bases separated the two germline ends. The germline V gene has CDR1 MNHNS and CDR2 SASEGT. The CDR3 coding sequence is TGTGCCAGCAGTGAAGATCTGGGAGGGGGCTACACCTTC. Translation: CASSEDLGGGYTF.

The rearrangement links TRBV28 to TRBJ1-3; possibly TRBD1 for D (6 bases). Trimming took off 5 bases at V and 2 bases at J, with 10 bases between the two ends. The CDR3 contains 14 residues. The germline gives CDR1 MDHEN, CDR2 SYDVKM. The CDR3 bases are TGTGCCAGCAGTACAGGGACTACTGGAAACACCATATATTTT. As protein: CASSTGTTGNTIYF.

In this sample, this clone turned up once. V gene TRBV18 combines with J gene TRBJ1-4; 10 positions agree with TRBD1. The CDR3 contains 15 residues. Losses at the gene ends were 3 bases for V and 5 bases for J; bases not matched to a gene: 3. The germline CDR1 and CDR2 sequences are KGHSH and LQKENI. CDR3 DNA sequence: TGTGCCAGCTCACCTCGGACAGGGGGGAATGAAAAACTGTTTTTT. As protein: CASSPRTGGNEKLFF.